This T cell receptor (beta chain) is drawn from a study of spatial heterogeneity in lung cancer. General study findings and limits: Expanded intratumoral alpha and beta TCR counts tracked tumor mutation counts.

This CDR3 spans 18 amino acids. The V gene's germline CDR1 is SGHVS and CDR2 FNYEAQ. V lost 1 base, J lost 1 base, and 17 bases lay in between. This clonotype was seen repeatedly, ten times or more. Antigen unknown. One entry per CDR3 protein results from TCRdb running MiXCR on the 5' RACE reads. The table lists 17,000 or so distinct CDR3 sequences, roughly 5.7% of them singletons, with about 6.8% in the top ten. Time point here: sample taken at primary tumor resection. Material: lung tumor tissue, obtained at surgery. The clonotype comes from a male donor with early-stage non-small cell lung cancer. J is TRBJ1-5 and V is TRBV7-6; D may be TRBD1 (5 bases). CDR3 nucleotide sequence: TGTGCCAGCAGCTTAGGGTGGCAGAAAGGGGTCAGCAATCAGCCCCAGCATTTT. This sequence encodes CASSLGWQKGVSNQPQHF. Combining the CDR3 with reference TRBV7-6 and TRBJ1-5 gives the whole variable domain GAGVSQSPRYKVTKRGQDVALRCDPISGHVSLYWYRQALGQGPEFLTYFNYEAQQDKSGLPNDRFSAERPEGSISTLTIQRTEQRDSAMYRCASSLGWQKGVSNQPQHFGDGTRLSIL.